Listed below are T cell receptor beta chains from one sample, sequenced in a study of control samples from healthy donors and cancer patients. The repertoire was sequenced with immunoSEQ multiplex PCR; TCRdb's copy has only in-frame clones and lacks some. The sample consists of about 230,000 clones, roughly 87% of them appearing once. Specimen: PBMCs. The receptors originated from a woman aged 55-70 years with lung cancer. CDR3s include the opening cysteine and the closing phenylalanine or tryptophan. Each record gives: J gene, D gene, V gene, clone size, CDR3 protein, CDR3 DNA. The D gene is left open where the match is weak. Expanded clones are given a class, and other clones once, few, many or no size at all.

TRBJ1-4,.,TRBV5-1,.,CASSLVLGGTNEKLFF,TGCGCCAGCAGCTTGGTACTTGGGGGGACTAATGAAAAACTGTTTTTT
TRBJ2-2,TRBD1,TRBV2,.,CASSVQGAQRNTGELFF,TGTGCCAGCAGTGTTCAGGGGGCGCAGAGAAACACCGGGGAGCTGTTTTTT
TRBJ1-6,TRBD1,TRBV2,.,CASGGTGTGDSPLHF,TGTGCCAGCGGAGGGACAGGGACCGGGGATTCACCCCTCCACTTT
TRBJ1-1,TRBD1,TRBV5-1,.,CASSSYSTGETEAFF,TGCGCCAGCAGCTCGTATAGCACAGGGGAAACTGAAGCTTTCTTT
TRBJ2-2,TRBD1,TRBV5-6,once,CASSADRGPGELFF,TGTGCCAGCAGCGCGGACAGGGGCCCCGGGGAGCTGTTTTTT
TRBJ2-1,.,TRBV7-6,.,CASSLDGKSSYNEQFF,TGTGCCAGCAGCTTAGACGGAAAGAGCTCCTACAATGAGCAGTTCTTC
TRBJ1-5,.,TRBV28,.,CASSLSQGFNQPQHF,TGTGCCAGCAGTTTAAGTCAGGGCTTCAATCAGCCCCAGCATTTT
TRBJ1-2,.,TRBV6-5,.,CASTGGHGYTF,TGTGCCAGCACGGGGGGCCATGGCTACACCTTC
TRBJ2-3,.,TRBV5-1,.,CASSLVQGTDTQYF,TGCGCCAGCAGCTTGGTTCAGGGCACAGATACGCAGTATTTT
TRBJ2-3,.,TRBV9,.,CASSVDGGADTQYF,TGTGCCAGCAGCGTAGATGGTGGGGCAGATACGCAGTATTTT
TRBJ1-2,TRBD1,TRBV6-5,.,CASSPQGAGFYGYTF,TGTGCCAGCAGTCCACAGGGGGCAGGATTCTATGGCTACACCTTC
TRBJ2-1,.,TRBV28,.,CASSSLYNEQFF,TGTGCCAGCAGTTCCCTCTACAATGAGCAGTTCTTC
TRBJ1-2,.,TRBV10-3,once,CAISPPNANYGYTF,TGTGCCATCAGTCCCCCGAACGCTAACTATGGCTACACCTTC
TRBJ1-4,.,TRBV7-9,.,CASSLEAGVGEKLFF,TGTGCCAGCAGCTTAGAGGCAGGGGTTGGTGAAAAACTGTTTTTT
TRBJ1-3,TRBD1,TRBV5-1,.,CASSLGTGLSDSGNTIYF,TGCGCCAGCAGCTTAGGGACAGGATTGAGTGACTCTGGAAACACCATATATTTT
TRBJ1-1,.,TRBV7-2,.,CASSLRRNTEAFF,TGTGCCAGCAGCTTACGAAGAAACACTGAAGCTTTCTTT
TRBJ1-5,.,TRBV6-6,.,CASTPTGSGQPQHF,TGTGCCAGCACCCCCACAGGGAGCGGTCAGCCCCAGCATTTT
TRBJ1-1,TRBD1,TRBV5-1,.,CASSSENRGQGTEAFF,TGCGCCAGCAGCTCGGAAAACAGGGGGCAGGGCACTGAAGCTTTCTTT
TRBJ2-7,.,TRBV2,.,CASSEAPDPGVERYF,TGTGCCAGCAGTGAAGCCCCTGACCCGGGGGTCGAACGGTACTTC
TRBJ2-3,.,TRBV4-1,.,CASSQDSGDDTQYF,TGCGCCAGCAGCCAAGATTCCGGAGATGATACGCAGTATTTT
TRBJ1-4,.,TRBV6-1,.,CASSEGSHGGKLFF,TGTGCCAGCAGTGAAGGGTCCCATGGTGGAAAACTGTTTTTT
TRBJ1-2,.,TRBV6-2/TRBV6-3,.,CASSLQIHYGYTF,TGTGCCAGCAGTCTCCAAATACACTATGGCTACACCTTC
TRBJ2-2,.,TRBV5-4,.,CASSRGSDTGELFF,TGTGCCAGCAGCCGGGGGTCGGATACCGGGGAGCTGTTTTTT
TRBJ2-7,TRBD2,TRBV27,.,CASSSRTSGTSYEQYF,TGTGCCAGCAGTTCACGGACTAGCGGGACCTCCTACGAGCAGTACTTC
TRBJ1-1,.,TRBV5-5,.,CASSPVDGYTEAFF,TGTGCCAGCAGCCCGGTGGACGGCTACACTGAAGCTTTCTTT
TRBJ1-3,.,TRBV2,.,CASTSLSSGNTIYF,TGTGCCAGCACGTCCCTAAGCTCTGGAAACACCATATATTTT
TRBJ1-4,TRBD1,TRBV18,once,CASSSTGRGNEKLFF,TGTGCCAGCTCATCGACAGGGCGGGGTAATGAAAAACTGTTTTTT
TRBJ2-1,.,TRBV7-6,.,CASSLGGPHNEQFF,TGTGCCAGCAGCTTGGGGGGGCCTCACAATGAGCAGTTCTTC
TRBJ2-1,TRBD2,TRBV5-1,.,CASSLGLAGDEQFF,TGCGCCAGCAGCTTGGGACTAGCGGGAGATGAGCAGTTCTTC
TRBJ2-1,.,TRBV12-3/TRBV12-4,.,CASSRKNEQFF,TGTGCCAGCAGTCGAAAGAATGAGCAGTTCTTC
TRBJ2-1,TRBD2,TRBV19,.,CASSIDAGGTYNEQFF,TGTGCCAGTAGTATAGATGCGGGAGGGACCTACAATGAGCAGTTCTTC
TRBJ1-3,.,TRBV18,.,CASSPLGVSSGNTIYF,TGTGCCAGCTCCCCCCTCGGGGTGAGCTCTGGAAACACCATATATTTT
TRBJ1-2,TRBD1,TRBV5-5,.,CASSRMPGQGRANYGYTF,TGTGCCAGCAGCCGGATGCCGGGACAGGGGCGCGCGAACTATGGCTACACCTTC
TRBJ2-4,TRBD1,TRBV19,.,CASMTRGQGVDIQYF,TGTGCCAGTATGACCCGGGGACAGGGGGTAGACATTCAGTACTTC
TRBJ2-5,.,TRBV10-2,.,CASRQAGQGPSYQETQYF,TGCGCCAGCCGGCAGGCGGGGCAGGGGCCGTCGTACCAAGAGACCCAGTACTTC
TRBJ2-1,.,TRBV11-2,.,CASSLGTARGPYNEQFF,TGTGCCAGCAGCTTAGGGACAGCTCGAGGCCCCTACAATGAGCAGTTCTTC
TRBJ2-7,.,TRBV2,.,CASSEVFGVGEQYF,TGTGCCAGCAGTGAAGTCTTCGGGGTGGGTGAGCAGTACTTC
TRBJ2-5,TRBD2,TRBV28,.,CASSGLAGVWETQYF,TGTGCCAGTTCCGGACTAGCGGGAGTTTGGGAGACCCAGTACTTC
TRBJ1-1,.,TRBV18,few,CASSSDSLNTEAFF,TGTGCCAGCTCCTCGGACAGTTTGAACACTGAAGCTTTCTTT
TRBJ2-1,.,TRBV7-2,few,CASSLGRDLAYNEQFF,TGTGCCAGCAGCTTAGGGCGGGACCTGGCCTACAATGAGCAGTTCTTC
TRBJ1-1,.,TRBV7-8,.,CASSLPGDEAFF,TGTGCCAGCAGCTTACCGGGGGACGAAGCTTTCTTT
TRBJ1-1,TRBD1,TRBV19,.,CASSNVFRGDTEAFF,TGTGCCAGTAGTAATGTTTTCAGGGGGGACACTGAAGCTTTCTTT
TRBJ2-7,.,TRBV7-8,.,CASSSQGGPYEQYF,TGTGCCAGCAGCTCGCAAGGGGGTCCCTACGAGCAGTACTTC
TRBJ1-6,TRBD1,TRBV15,.,CATSREGQGLPLHF,TGTGCCACCAGCAGAGAAGGACAGGGTTTACCCCTCCACTTT
TRBJ2-3,.,TRBV7-3,.,CASSLTTGAGTDTQYF,TGTGCCAGCAGCTTAACGACGGGAGCAGGCACAGATACGCAGTATTTT
TRBJ1-2,TRBD1,TRBV5-1,.,CASSEPDRAYGYTF,TGCGCCAGCAGTGAGCCGGACAGGGCCTATGGCTACACCTTC
TRBJ2-1,.,TRBV11-2,.,CASSTRTGSSYNEQFF,TGTGCCAGCAGCACCCGGACTGGGAGCTCCTACAATGAGCAGTTCTTC
TRBJ2-5,.,TRBV4-1,.,CASSQGTSQETQYF,TGCGCCAGCAGCCAAGGGACAAGCCAAGAGACCCAGTACTTC
TRBJ2-1,TRBD2,TRBV2,.,CASSVIAGVGNEQFF,TGTGCCAGCAGTGTTATAGCGGGAGTTGGGAATGAGCAGTTCTTC
TRBJ2-7,.,TRBV5-6,many,CASSFLTSGYEQYF,TGTGCCAGCAGCTTCCTAACTAGTGGCTACGAGCAGTACTTC
TRBJ2-3,TRBD2,TRBV19,.,CASRTSGPDTDTQYF,TGTGCCAGTAGGACTAGCGGCCCGGACACAGATACGCAGTATTTT
TRBJ1-3,.,TRBV19,.,CASRRDRSSGNTIYF,TGTGCCAGTAGGCGGGACCGAAGCTCTGGAAACACCATATATTTT
TRBJ2-2,.,TRBV5-6,.,CASSLLARLNTGELFF,TGTGCCAGCAGCTTGTTAGCCCGACTTAACACCGGGGAGCTGTTTTTT
TRBJ2-4,TRBD1,TRBV19,.,CASSIGQGRSKNIQYF,TGTGCCAGTAGTATCGGACAGGGTCGGTCCAAAAACATTCAGTACTTC
TRBJ1-1,.,TRBV5-5,once,CASILTGRTMNTEAFF,TGTGCCAGCATCCTTACCGGGCGGACCATGAACACTGAAGCTTTCTTT
TRBJ1-5,.,TRBV5-6,.,CASSFGAGDQPQHF,TGTGCCAGCAGCTTTGGGGCAGGGGATCAGCCCCAGCATTTT
TRBJ2-4,.,TRBV15,.,CATSRAPVSKNIQYF,TGTGCCACCAGCAGAGCCCCGGTATCCAAAAACATTCAGTACTTC
TRBJ2-2,.,TRBV11-2,.,CASTPTSGASTGELFF,TGTGCCAGCACCCCAACCTCGGGGGCGAGCACCGGGGAGCTGTTTTTT
TRBJ1-2,.,TRBV3-1/TRBV3-2,.,CASSQERDGYTF,TGTGCCAGCAGCCAAGAGAGGGATGGCTACACCTTC
TRBJ2-7,.,TRBV20-1,few,CSAPDLNEQYF,TGCAGTGCGCCGGACCTAAACGAGCAGTACTTC